A single sample is the source of the 26 T cell receptor beta chains below, sequenced in a study of siplizumab effects on memory and regulatory T cells. Profiling relied on immunoSEQ multiplex PCR, and the TCRdb table lists in-frame clones only, not all of them. The repertoire has 60,000 to 65,000 clones, 79% of them found once; the top ten carry roughly 0.4%. Sequenced sample: memory CD4+ T cells sorted from blood. These receptors originate from a human donor in good health.

The CDR3 reads CAISEHGQPNSPLHF. The CDR3 region has the DNA TGTGCCATCAGTGAACACGGACAACCAAATTCACCCCTCCACTTT. The V gene is TRBV10-3, the J gene TRBJ1-6; the D gene is possibly TRBD1 (5 bases). Per germline, CDR1 ENHRY and CDR2 SYGVKD. The CDR3 is made up of 15 amino acids. The V end lost 3 bases, the J end lost 7 bases, and 13 bases lay between the germline ends.

The rearrangement uses TRBV2 and TRBJ2-1; 9 bases map to TRBD1. The J segment lost 12 bases and the V segment lost 3 bases, leaving 15 bases of the junction unmatched. From germline, CDR1 is SNHLY and CDR2 FYNNEI. The CDR3 is 16 residues long. The CDR3 DNA is TGTGCCAGCAGTGACCAGACAGGGGGGCCTTCCCAGTGGCAGTTCTTC. This translates into CASSDQTGGPSQWQFF.

V gene TRBV2 combines with J gene TRBJ2-7; 7 positions agree with TRBD1. Losses at the gene ends were 6 bases for V and 3 bases for J; bases not matched to a gene: 8. This CDR3 comprises 14 residues. Looked up from germline, CDR1 is SNHLY and CDR2 is FYNNEI. For the CDR3, the DNA is TGTGCCAGCAGAGGGGGCCTCCAAATCTACGAGCAGTACTTC. Encoded protein: CASRGGLQIYEQYF.

The V call is TRBV11-3, the J call TRBJ2-5; D remains unclear. The germline V gene encodes CDR1 SGHNT and CDR2 YENEEA. Trimming took 3 bases from V and 4 from J, leaving 9 bases between them. The CDR3 runs 13 residues. The DNA of the CDR3 is TGTGCCAGCAGCTTCTTGGGGTTAGAGACCCAGTACTTC. It codes for CASSFLGLETQYF.

A single count supports this clone. The gene calls are TRBV11-1 and TRBJ2-5; 10 nucleotides match TRBD2. With V trimmed by 5 bases and J by 5 bases, 8 bases remained unmatched. Per the germline V gene, CDR1 is SGHAT and CDR2 is FQDESV (reference sequence). This CDR3 has 15 residues. The CDR3 sequence is CASSGQRGGSETQYF. CDR3 bases: TGTGCCAGCAGCGGCCAGCGGGGGGGCTCGGAGACCCAGTACTTC.

V and J are TRBV4-2 and TRBJ1-2; D gene uncertain. Germline V gives CDR1 LGHNA, CDR2 YNFKEQ. This CDR3 is 13 amino acids long. V was cut by 1 base and J by 8 bases, with 11 bases left in between. The CDR3 DNA reads as TGTGCCAGCAGCCAAGCGCGAGTTGGGGGCTACACCTTC. This translates into CASSQARVGGYTF.

The rearrangement joins TRBV7-9 to TRBJ1-6; TRBD1 might be the D (5 bases). Germline V CDR1 and CDR2: SEHNR, FQNEAQ (reference sequence). The CDR3 is made up of 14 amino acids. V dropped 1 base and J dropped 11 bases, with 12 bases sitting between them. The CDR3: CASSLVGDRTPLHF. The CDR3 region has the DNA TGTGCCAGCAGCTTAGTGGGGGATCGCACACCCCTCCACTTT.

The chain carries TRBV5-1 and TRBJ2-7; no definite D call. V lost 6 bases and J 0 bases, leaving 10 bases between the germline ends. Per germline, CDR1 SGHRS and CDR2 YFSETQ. The length of the CDR3 is 13 residues. This CDR3 is CASTNPSSYEQYF. The CDR3 coding sequence is TGCGCCAGCACTAATCCGAGCTCCTACGAGCAGTACTTC. Based on the CDR3 plus reference TRBV5-1 and TRBJ2-7, the full variable domain is KAGVTQTPRYLIKTRGQQVTLSCSPISGHRSVSWYQQTPGQGLQFLFEYFSETQRNKGNFPGRFSGRQFSNSRSEMNVSTLELGDSALYLCASTNPSSYEQYFGPGTRLTVT.

In its sample, this clone was seen a few times. The rearrangement uses TRBV10-3 and TRBJ2-4; 7 bases agree with TRBD1. CDR3 size: 11 residues. With 2 bases clipped from V and 13 bases from J, the junction kept 2 bases outside the gene matches. Germline V lookup: CDR1 ENHRY, CDR2 SYGVKD. The CDR3 sequence: CAISEDREQYF. The CDR3 nucleotides are TGTGCCATCAGTGAGGACAGGGAGCAGTACTTC.

In its sample, this clone ranks as medium-sized. V and J are TRBV7-6 and TRBJ1-6; the D gene is possibly TRBD1 (5 bases). The V gene lost 5 bases and the J gene lost 7 bases, with 15 bases spanning the gap. CDR3 length: 15 residues. The germline CDR1 and CDR2 sequences are SGHVS and FNYEAQ. CDR3 residues: CASSLSGDGNSPLHF. The CDR3, as DNA: TGTGCCAGCAGCCTATCGGGGGACGGAAATTCACCCCTCCACTTT.

The V call is TRBV20-1, the J call TRBJ2-7; D remains ambiguous. Germline values: CDR1 DFQATT, CDR2 SNEGSKA (reference sequence). Trimming shortened V by 2 bases and J by 5 bases, and 4 bases separated the two germline ends. The CDR3 length is 10 residues. CDR3 coding DNA: TGCAGTGCTAGAAACGACGAGCAGTACTTC. Its translation: CSARNDEQYF.

This chain joins TRBV27 and TRBJ1-5, with TRBD1 matching 8 bases. Germline CDR1 is MNHEY and CDR2 is SMNVEV (reference sequence). Trimming took 5 bases from V and 0 from J; bases not matched to a gene: 3. The CDR3 contains 15 residues. The CDR3 DNA is TGTGCCAGCAGTGCCGGGACAGGTAGCAATCAGCCCCAGCATTTT. This codes for CASSAGTGSNQPQHF.

The chain is built from TRBV5-4 and TRBJ2-1; D could derive from TRBD1 or TRBD2 (5 bases each). Germline V gene sequence: CDR1 SGHNT, CDR2 YYREEE (reference sequence). The CDR3 covers 15 residues. The V end lost 5 bases, the J end lost 0 bases, and 12 bases lay between the germline ends. CDR3 protein: CASSTRQSSYNEQFF. The CDR3 DNA reads TGTGCCAGCAGTACTAGACAGAGCTCCTACAATGAGCAGTTCTTC.

V usage is TRBV19 and J usage is TRBJ1-1; 8 nucleotides line up with TRBD1. Germline V CDR1 and CDR2: LNHDA, SQIVND (reference sequence). V lost 6 bases, J lost 4 bases, and 7 bases stayed unmatched. The length of the CDR3 is 14 residues. CDR3 amino acids: CASRKGQGSTEAFF. The CDR3 region has the DNA TGTGCCAGTAGAAAAGGACAGGGAAGCACTGAAGCTTTCTTT.

This chain joins TRBV19 and TRBJ2-7, with TRBD1 matching over 10 bases. This CDR3 region has 14 residues. The trim removed 2 bases at V and 3 bases at J, leaving 1 base unmatched. Germline-derived CDR1 and CDR2 are LNHDA and SQIVND (reference sequence). The CDR3 nucleotides read TGTGCCAGTAGTATATGGACAGGGGGCTACGAGCAGTACTTC. Translating it yields CASSIWTGGYEQYF. Combining the CDR3 with reference TRBV19 and TRBJ2-7 gives the whole variable domain DGGITQSPKYLFRKEGQNVTLSCEQNLNHDAMYWYRQDPGQGLRLIYYSQIVNDFQKGDIAEGYSVSREKKESFPLTVTSAQKNPTAFYLCASSIWTGGYEQYFGPGTRLTVT.

V usage is TRBV9 and J usage is TRBJ2-1; perhaps D is TRBD1 or TRBD2 (6 bases each). CDR1 and CDR2 from the germline V gene are SGDLS and YYNGEE. This CDR3 is built from 17 residues. Trimming removed 4 bases from V and 7 bases from J, with 24 bases in between. CDR3 sequence (DNA): TGTGCCAGCAGCCCAATTTCGGGGGCGGGCGGCGGTAATGAGCAGTTCTTC. Protein sequence: CASSPISGAGGGNEQFF. Full variable domain (rest looked up from reference TRBV9 and TRBJ2-1): DSGVTQTPKHLITATGQRVTLRCSPRSGDLSVYWYQQSLDQGLQFLIQYYNGEERAKGNILERFSAQQFPDLHSELNLSSLELGDSALYFCASSPISGAGGGNEQFFGPGTRLTVL.

The chain recombines TRBV5-1 with TRBJ2-7; possibly TRBD1 for D (5 bases). CDR3 length: 13 amino acids. Germline V gene lookup returns CDR1 SGHRS and CDR2 YFSETQ. V shed 4 bases and J shed 3 bases, with 11 bases lying between them. In nucleotides, the CDR3 is TGCGCCAGCAGCCTCCGGCAGGGCTACGAGCAGTACTTC. This encodes CASSLRQGYEQYF. The whole variable domain, remainder taken from reference TRBV5-1 and TRBJ2-7, is KAGVTQTPRYLIKTRGQQVTLSCSPISGHRSVSWYQQTPGQGLQFLFEYFSETQRNKGNFPGRFSGRQFSNSRSEMNVSTLELGDSALYLCASSLRQGYEQYFGPGTRLTVT.

This clone has only one observation. V usage is TRBV21-1 and J usage is TRBJ1-6. TRBV21-1 is noted as a pseudogene. The CDR3 is made up of 15 amino acids. Written as DNA, the CDR3 is TGTGCCAGCACCGCCGCTCCAGGACTCAATTCACCCCTCCACTTT. Its protein product is CASTAAPGLNSPLHF.

The chain joins TRBV29-1 to TRBJ2-4; D could derive from TRBD1 or TRBD2 (6 bases each). The germline V gene has CDR1 SQVTM and CDR2 ANQGSEA. The CDR3 consists of 16 residues. The germline V and J ends were trimmed by 6 bases and 0 bases, with 18 bases remaining between them. CDR3 sequence (DNA): TGCAGCGTACCCGCGACGGGGGCCTTAGCCAAAAACATTCAGTACTTC. This sequence encodes CSVPATGALAKNIQYF. Combining the CDR3 with reference TRBV29-1 and TRBJ2-4 gives the whole variable domain SAVISQKPSRDICQRGTSLTIQCQVDSQVTMMFWYRQQPGQSLTLIATANQGSEATYESGFVIDKFPISRPNLTFSTLTVSNMSPEDSSIYLCSVPATGALAKNIQYFGAGTRLSVL.

CDR3 protein: CASSPGLGEQYF. The CDR3 DNA reads TGTGCCAGCAGCCCTGGACTAGGCGAGCAGTACTTC. This chain joins TRBV6-5 and TRBJ2-7; 7 nucleotides match TRBD2. CDR3 size: 12 residues. V lost 6 bases, J lost 6 bases, and 5 bases stayed unmatched. Germline V gene sequence: CDR1 MNHEY, CDR2 SVGAGI.

In its sample, this clone was seen once. The chain links TRBV27 to TRBJ1-5; maybe TRBD1 (5 bases). The CDR3 has 14 amino acids. CDR1 MNHEY and CDR2 SMNVEV come from the germline V gene (reference sequence). Trimming removed 5 bases from V and 5 bases from J, with 13 bases in between. The CDR3 region has the DNA TGTGCCAGCAGTCCCGGGGCAGGGCATCAGCCCCAGCATTTT. Residues: CASSPGAGHQPQHF.

This clone has a handful of counts. The chain has TRBV4-3 and TRBJ2-3, with TRBD2 matching 13 bases. Trimming at V came to 0 bases and at J to 5 bases, leaving 2 bases not matched to a gene. CDR3 length equals 16 residues. Per the germline V gene, CDR1 is LGHNA and CDR2 is YSLEER. In DNA form, the CDR3 reads TGCGCCAGCAGCCAAGAACTAGCGGGGGGGCGAGATACGCAGTATTTT. It is translated as CASSQELAGGRDTQYF.

V gene TRBV5-1 combines with J gene TRBJ2-3; 9 bases line up with TRBD1. The germline gives CDR1 SGHRS, CDR2 YFSETQ. The CDR3 length is 16 residues. J gave up 1 base and V 3 bases, and 6 bases lay outside the gene matches. CDR3 DNA sequence: TGCGCCAGCAGCTCAGGACAGGGGTCAGGCACAGATACGCAGTATTTT. It is translated as CASSSGQGSGTDTQYF. Combining the CDR3 with reference TRBV5-1 and TRBJ2-3 gives the whole variable domain KAGVTQTPRYLIKTRGQQVTLSCSPISGHRSVSWYQQTPGQGLQFLFEYFSETQRNKGNFPGRFSGRQFSNSRSEMNVSTLELGDSALYLCASSSGQGSGTDTQYFGPGTRLTVL.

This clone has at least ten counts. The chain has TRBV19 and TRBJ1-6; D may be TRBD1 (6 bases). This CDR3 spans 16 amino acids. Trimming pared 7 bases from V and 7 bases from J, leaving 20 bases between. Per germline, CDR1 LNHDA and CDR2 SQIVND (reference sequence). CDR3 DNA: TGTGCCAGTACCCCTGGGACGGGACACCAAAATTCACCCCTCCACTTT. It codes for CASTPGTGHQNSPLHF.

Comments on this clone: The same CDR3 can be traced to other DNA sequences in this sample. This chain connects TRBV18 to TRBJ2-5; D uncertain. Trimming removed 3 bases at V and 2 bases at J, with 1 base between. This CDR3 contains 11 residues. From germline, CDR1 is KGHSH and CDR2 LQKENI. The CDR3 nucleotides read TGTGCCAGCTCACCGCAAGAGACCCAGTACTTC. Protein sequence: CASSPQETQYF.

The table lists this clone with a count of one. The genes are TRBV6-1 and TRBJ2-7, with 11 bases aligning to TRBD1. The V and J ends lost 4 bases and 4 bases, in that order; junction bases with no gene match: 6. In germline, CDR1 is MNHNS, CDR2 SASEGT. The CDR3 contains 15 residues. Here the CDR3 DNA reads TGTGCCAGCAGTGCCGAGGGACAGGGGGGGTACGAGCAGTACTTC. It translates to CASSAEGQGGYEQYF.